Below are 18 T cell receptor beta chains sequenced from a single sample in a study of cytomegalovirus exposure and HLA in healthy donors. The PCR was carried out with 60 Vbeta primers and 13 Jbeta primers. Here immunoSEQ multiplex PCR was the method, and the copy in TCRdb shows in-frame clones only, minus some. The table lists over 150,000 clones, 68% of them singletons, with around 3% in the top ten. Sequencing used PBMCs. All receptors come from a woman between 40 and 50 years old in good health and CMV-seropositive.

V usage is TRBV5-1 and J usage is TRBJ2-7; possibly TRBD2 for D (6 bases). Between the trimmed V and J ends, which lost 4 bases and 5 bases, there was a span of 13 bases. Germline V gene lookup returns CDR1 SGHRS and CDR2 YFSETQ. The CDR3 runs to 13 residues. DNA of the CDR3: TGCGCCAGCAGCACCGGGACTCTCGACGAGCAGTACTTC. It yields the protein CASSTGTLDEQYF. Together with reference TRBV5-1 and TRBJ2-7, the CDR3 gives the full variable domain: KAGVTQTPRYLIKTRGQQVTLSCSPISGHRSVSWYQQTPGQGLQFLFEYFSETQRNKGNFPGRFSGRQFSNSRSEMNVSTLELGDSALYLCASSTGTLDEQYFGPGTRLTVT.

The chain couples TRBV6-6 to TRBJ2-6; D unclear. Looked up from germline, CDR1 is MNHNY and CDR2 is SVGAGI (reference sequence). The CDR3 spans 12 residues. CDR3 DNA: TGTCGAAACGGCTCTGGGGCCAACGTCCTGACTTTC. Amino acid sequence: CRNGSGANVLTF.

The rearrangement joins TRBV28 to TRBJ1-1; perhaps TRBD1 as D (6 bases). The CDR3 has 14 amino acids. The V end was cut by 6 bases, the J end by 4 bases, with 15 bases between. CDR1 and CDR2 from the germline V gene are MDHEN and SYDVKM. CDR3 in DNA: TGTGCCAGCAGCACAAGGGGGGGCGTCACTGAAGCTTTCTTT. Residues: CASSTRGGVTEAFF.

This chain uses TRBV10-3 with TRBJ1-6; a possible D gene is TRBD1 (5 bases). Per germline, CDR1 ENHRY and CDR2 SYGVKD. Between the trimmed V and J ends, which lost 0 bases and 18 bases, there was a span of 15 bases. CDR3 length: 13 residues. This CDR3 reads CAISESKGQYHHF. The CDR3 DNA reads as TGTGCCATCAGTGAGTCAAAGGGGCAGTACCACCACTTT.

This chain links TRBV9 with TRBJ1-3, with 8 bases fitting TRBD1. CDR3 length: 16 residues. Germline V lookup: CDR1 SGDLS, CDR2 YYNGEE. V was clipped by 3 bases and J by 0 bases; unmatched bases: 5. The CDR3 here is CASSGWGQDSGNTIYF. The CDR3 region has the DNA TGTGCCAGCAGCGGGTGGGGACAGGACTCTGGAAACACCATATATTTT.

This chain joins TRBV6-5 and TRBJ2-4; 9 bases match TRBD1. J gave up 7 bases and V 2 bases, and 3 bases lay outside the gene matches. CDR1 is MNHEY and CDR2 is SVGAGI in the germline V gene. This CDR3 spans 14 amino acids. CDR3 DNA: TGTGCCAGCAGTTACGGACAGGGGTCCAACATTCAGTACTTC. Translated, it gives CASSYGQGSNIQYF.

Only one count was recorded for this clone. This chain joins TRBV28 and TRBJ2-7; no clear D gene. The CDR3 has 13 amino acids. Between the trimmed V and J ends, which lost 2 bases and 2 bases, there was a span of 7 bases. The germline CDR1 and CDR2 sequences are MDHEN and SYDVKM. The CDR3 region is CASSLNGAYEQYF. CDR3 bases: TGTGCCAGCAGTTTAAATGGAGCCTACGAGCAGTACTTC.

The chain uses TRBV27 and TRBJ2-2, with 8 positions matching TRBD2. CDR1 MNHEY and CDR2 SMNVEV come from the germline V gene (reference sequence). The CDR3 consists of 19 residues. Germline trimming cut 4 bases from V and 4 bases from J; bases unmatched to any gene: 17. The CDR3 coding sequence is TGTGCCAGCAGTTCACGAGGGCTAGCGGGCGCCTTCCGCACCGGGGAGCTGTTTTTT. Residues: CASSSRGLAGAFRTGELFF.

A remark on this clone: Compared with germline, one end of the junction differs, possibly owing to a read error. The CDR3 DNA follows: TGTGCCAGTAACCGGGACAGGACTTATGGCTACCCCTTC. This sequence encodes CASNRDRTYGYPF. V gene TRBV19 combines with J gene TRBJ1-2; 8 bases are shared with TRBD1. In germline, CDR1 is LNHDA, CDR2 SQIVND (reference sequence). The CDR3 extends over 13 amino acids.

The rearrangement joins TRBV5-4 to TRBJ1-4; weak D call: TRBD1 (6 bases). The CDR3 sequence is 12 residues long. Germline CDR1 and CDR2: SGHNT and YYREEE (reference sequence). V shed 1 base and J shed 8 bases, with 6 bases lying between them. The CDR3 nucleotides read TGTGCCAGCAGCTTGAGGGGGGAAAAACTGTTTTTT. Translating it yields CASSLRGEKLFF. Full variable domain (rest looked up from reference TRBV5-4 and TRBJ1-4): ETGVTQSPTHLIKTRGQQVTLRCSSQSGHNTVSWYQQALGQGPQFIFQYYREEENGRGNFPPRFSGLQFPNYSSELNVNALELDDSALYLCASSLRGEKLFFGSGTQLSVL.

This clone showed up just a few times. The chain combines TRBV4-3 with TRBJ1-2; D uncertain. Trimming took off 2 bases at V and 1 base at J, with 11 bases between the two ends. CDR3 size: 15 residues. In germline, CDR1 is LGHNA, CDR2 YSLEER. For the CDR3, the DNA is TGCGCCAGCAGCCAATGGACGGAGGATAACTATGGCTACACCTTC. This sequence encodes CASSQWTEDNYGYTF.

The rearrangement joins TRBV5-1 to TRBJ2-5; 9 bases are shared with TRBD2. V lost 1 base, J lost 4 bases, and 2 bases stayed unmatched. The CDR3 is made up of 14 amino acids. Germline V gene sequence: CDR1 SGHRS, CDR2 YFSETQ. The CDR3 is CASSLRLAVETQYF. The CDR3 DNA is TGCGCCAGCAGCTTGCGACTAGCGGTAGAGACCCAGTACTTC.

The rearrangement joins TRBV21-1 to TRBJ2-3; TRBD1 was called by the table and not checked on the DNA. TRBV21-1 is flagged as a pseudogene. This CDR3 is built from 17 residues. The CDR3 DNA is TGTGCCAGCAGCAAAGGGACCAAGTCCAGGGGGCCAGATACGCAGTATTTT. It translates to CASSKGTKSRGPDTQYF.

The DNA for the CDR3 is TGTGCCAGCAGCTTAGACCTAGCGGGGGCGGGTCAAGAGACCCAGTACTTC. It encodes CASSLDLAGAGQETQYF. The chain carries TRBV11-2 and TRBJ2-5, with 10 bases fitting TRBD2. Germline loops: CDR1 SGHAT, CDR2 FQNNGV. V gave up 0 bases and J gave up 2 bases; unmatched junction bases: 6. The CDR3 contains 17 residues.

The chain employs TRBV7-9 and TRBJ1-1, with D possibly TRBD1 on 5 matching bases. Germline V gene data show CDR1 as SEHNR and CDR2 as FQNEAQ (reference sequence). This CDR3 region has 11 residues. V lost 4 bases and J 7 bases, leaving 7 bases between the germline ends. In DNA, the CDR3 is TGTGCCAGCAGCTATAGGGGTGAAGCTTTCTTT. Translating gives CASSYRGEAFF. The variable domain in full, completed from reference TRBV7-9 and TRBJ1-1, reads DTGVSQNPRHKITKRGQNVTFRCDPISEHNRLYWYRQTLGQGPEFLTYFQNEAQLEKSRLLSDRFSAERPKGSFSTLEIQRTEQGDSAMYLCASSYRGEAFFGQGTRLTVV.

This sequence joins TRBV6-1 and TRBJ2-7; 9 nucleotides agree with TRBD1. Unmatched junction bases numbered 12, after V lost 6 bases and J lost 6 bases. Germline V gene data show CDR1 as MNHNS and CDR2 as SASEGT. The CDR3 is made up of 15 amino acids. The CDR3 is CASRRGGTGKFEQYF. Written as DNA, the CDR3 is TGTGCCAGCAGGAGAGGCGGGACAGGGAAGTTCGAGCAGTACTTC.

V gene TRBV19 combines with J gene TRBJ1-6; 8 bases are a match to TRBD1. Trimming cost V 7 bases and J 9 bases; bases outside gene matches: 14. The CDR3 loop spans 16 amino acids. The germline V gene has CDR1 LNHDA and CDR2 SQIVND (reference sequence). The CDR3: CASTQAGQGPRSPLHF. The CDR3 DNA sequence: TGTGCCAGTACCCAAGCTGGACAGGGACCTCGTTCACCCCTCCACTTT.

This clone was seen only once. This sequence joins TRBV19 and TRBJ1-2; D perhaps matches TRBD1 (6 bases). Germline V CDR1 and CDR2: LNHDA, SQIVND (reference sequence). CDR3 size: 14 residues. Trimming took off 1 base at V and 0 bases at J, with 6 bases between the two ends. CDR3 region: CASSIAGANYGYTF. The CDR3 coding sequence is TGTGCCAGTAGTATAGCAGGGGCTAACTATGGCTACACCTTC.